This TCR beta chain was found in a study of T-cell memory formation after mild COVID-19. One entry per CDR3 protein results from TCRdb running MiXCR on the 5' RACE reads. The sample contains under 650,000 distinct CDR3 sequences, more than 15% of which appear only once. This clonotype was seen repeatedly, ten times or more. The sample comprised PBMCs or a T cell subset sorted from them (not recorded which). The TCR comes from an adult woman who had mild COVID-19 (a few samples of this study predate the infection). Cell type and time point are not known.

CDR3 in amino acids: CSVEGNVGLGTQYF. CDR3 nucleotide sequence: TGCAGCGTTGAAGGGAATGTGGGGCTGGGGACCCAGTACTTC. The V and J genes are TRBV29-1 and TRBJ2-5, with D perhaps matching TRBD1 (5 bases). Trimming cost V 1 base and J 7 bases, with 16 bases left between them. Germline V gene sequence: CDR1 SQVTM, CDR2 ANQGSEA. CDR3 length equals 14 residues.